The 27 T cell receptor beta chains below come from one sample, sequenced in a study of control samples from healthy donors and cancer patients. Some clones are missing from TCRdb's copy, which holds only in-frame ones; the method was immunoSEQ multiplex PCR. The data show more than 90,000 clones, 75% to 90% seen once. Sample: blood. These receptors all stem from a man between 25 and 39 years old in good health.

V gene TRBV5-1 combines with J gene TRBJ2-3; TRBD1 aligns across 7 bases. The CDR3 covers 15 residues. The J segment lost 0 bases and the V segment lost 5 bases, leaving 6 bases of the junction unmatched. The germline V gene encodes CDR1 SGHRS and CDR2 YFSETQ. DNA of the CDR3: TGCGCCAGCAGATTCGGGACAGCTAGCACAGATACGCAGTATTTT. As protein: CASRFGTASTDTQYF.

This chain uses TRBV19 with TRBJ2-5; D perhaps matches TRBD2 (5 bases). The CDR3 is 14 amino acids. The V end lost 1 base, the J end lost 5 bases, and 11 bases lay between the germline ends. Germline V lookup: CDR1 LNHDA, CDR2 SQIVND (reference sequence). As DNA, the CDR3 is TGTGCCAGTAGTATAGGGGGAGTGACGGAGACCCAGTACTTC. Translating gives CASSIGGVTETQYF.

This chain links TRBV5-5 with TRBJ1-3; D unclear. CDR3 length: 13 amino acids. Germline-derived CDR1 and CDR2 are SGHKS and YYEKEE (reference sequence). The V end was cut by 1 base, the J end by 7 bases, with 9 bases between. Here the CDR3 reads CASSLHIYNTIYF. DNA of the CDR3: TGTGCCAGCAGCTTGCACATTTACAACACCATATATTTT. The complete variable domain, with remaining parts taken from reference TRBV5-5 and TRBJ1-3, reads DAGVTQSPTHLIKTRGQQVTLRCSPISGHKSVSWYQQVLGQGPQFIFQYYEKEERGRGNFPDRFSARQFPNYSSELNVNALLLGDSALYLCASSLHIYNTIYFGEGSWLTVV.

The CDR3 sequence is CASRGLSDRNQPQHF. CDR3 bases: TGTGCCAGCAGGGGCCTAAGCGACAGGAATCAGCCCCAGCATTTT. The V call is TRBV2, the J call TRBJ1-5; weak D call: TRBD1 (6 bases). The germline gives CDR1 SNHLY, CDR2 FYNNEI. The CDR3 covers 15 residues. Trimming shortened V by 6 bases and J by 4 bases, and 16 bases separated the two germline ends.

The chain uses TRBV5-5 and TRBJ2-7, with 7 bases aligning to TRBD2. V shed 1 base, J shed 5 bases, and the junction held 3 bases outside the gene matches. This CDR3 is built from 13 residues. Germline V gives CDR1 SGHKS, CDR2 YYEKEE (reference sequence). The CDR3 DNA reads TGTGCCAGCAGCTTGCGCACTAGCGACGAGCAGTACTTC. It specifies CASSLRTSDEQYF.

V usage is TRBV5-5 and J usage is TRBJ1-1; D gene ambiguous. V dropped 2 bases and J dropped 5 bases, with 7 bases sitting between them. Germline V gives CDR1 SGHKS, CDR2 YYEKEE (reference sequence). The CDR3 is made up of 12 amino acids. CDR3 nucleotides: TGTGCCAGCAGCTTAACCATTACTGAAGCTTTCTTT. It yields the protein CASSLTITEAFF. The full variable domain, its missing parts supplied by reference TRBV5-5 and TRBJ1-1, is DAGVTQSPTHLIKTRGQQVTLRCSPISGHKSVSWYQQVLGQGPQFIFQYYEKEERGRGNFPDRFSARQFPNYSSELNVNALLLGDSALYLCASSLTITEAFFGQGTRLTVV.

V gene TRBV25-1 combines with J gene TRBJ1-1; no clear D gene. The CDR3 is made up of 15 amino acids. V lost 0 bases, J lost 2 bases, and 10 bases lay in between. CDR1 is MGHDK, CDR2 SYGVNS, per germline. This chain's CDR3 is CASSEYGAGNTEAFF. The CDR3 nucleotides are TGTGCCAGCAGTGAATATGGAGCAGGAAACACTGAAGCTTTCTTT.

The chain combines TRBV5-8 with TRBJ2-7, with unresolved D. Trimming left V 3 bases short and J 2 bases short, with 3 bases between. CDR3 length: 11 residues. In germline, CDR1 is SGHTS, CDR2 YDEGEE. The DNA of the CDR3 is TGTGCCAGCAGCTCCACCTACGAGCAGTACGTC. It codes for CASSSTYEQYV.

The rearrangement links TRBV6-1 to TRBJ1-2, with 10 positions matching TRBD1. Germline V gene data show CDR1 as MNHNS and CDR2 as SASEGT. The V gene end was trimmed by 4 bases and the J gene end by 3 bases; junction bases not matched to a gene: 8. CDR3 length equals 16 residues. The CDR3 loop is CASSGIRDRGDYGYTF. The CDR3 bases are TGTGCCAGCAGTGGTATCCGGGACAGGGGTGACTATGGCTACACCTTC.

This chain joins TRBV6-4 and TRBJ2-3, with a tentative D call TRBD1 (5 bases). The CDR3 sequence is 15 residues long. Germline V CDR1 and CDR2: MRHNA, SNTAGT. V shed 6 bases and J shed 1 base, with 14 bases lying between them. The CDR3 protein is CASRIRDSRTDTQYF. The CDR3 DNA is TGTGCCAGCAGAATTCGAGACAGCCGCACAGATACGCAGTATTTT.

The chain uses TRBV30 and TRBJ1-6, with D hard to call. Between the trimmed V and J ends, which lost 3 bases and 7 bases, there was a span of 10 bases. CDR1 and CDR2 (germline): GTSNPN, SVGIG (reference sequence). CDR3 size: 13 residues. In DNA, the CDR3 is TGTGCCTGGAGATACGCCCCAAATTCACCCCTCCACTTT. It yields the protein CAWRYAPNSPLHF.

The rearrangement joins TRBV19 to TRBJ1-2; D call uncertain. Germline-derived CDR1 and CDR2 are LNHDA and SQIVND (reference sequence). The CDR3 is made up of 13 amino acids. V lost 3 bases to trimming and J lost 8 bases, with 13 bases between them. The CDR3 loop reads CASSIDTLRGYTF. DNA for the CDR3: TGTGCCAGTAGTATTGACACTTTGAGGGGCTACACCTTC.

This clone was observed once. The chain is built from TRBV5-4 and TRBJ2-1; 14 positions agree with TRBD2. Trimming at V came to 3 bases and at J to 9 bases, leaving 5 bases not matched to a gene. This CDR3 region has 15 residues. Per the germline V gene, CDR1 is SGHNT and CDR2 is YYREEE (reference sequence). The DNA for the CDR3 is TGTGCCAGCAGCTCGGGACTAGCGGGGGCGGGTGAGCAGTTCTTC. It yields the protein CASSSGLAGAGEQFF.

The V and J genes are TRBV25-1 and TRBJ2-1; 8 bases map to TRBD2. The CDR3 is 16 amino acids. V lost 6 bases, J lost 7 bases, and 14 bases stayed unmatched. Per germline, CDR1 MGHDK and CDR2 SYGVNS. The CDR3 DNA sequence: TGTGCCAGCAGCGACCCCCTAAGCGGGAGTGGGAATGAGCAGTTCTTC. Translating it yields CASSDPLSGSGNEQFF.

Here the CDR3 DNA reads TGTGCCTGGAGGGACAGGCTTGGGTGCTACACCTTC. Protein product: CAWRDRLGCYTF. This sequence joins TRBV30 and TRBJ1-2; 7 nucleotides line up with TRBD1. Germline CDR1 and CDR2: GTSNPN and SVGIG (reference sequence). With 3 bases clipped from V and 9 bases from J, the junction kept 7 bases outside the gene matches. The CDR3 is 12 amino acids.

The V call is TRBV12-5, the J call TRBJ1-3; tentatively, D is TRBD1 (6 bases). This CDR3 contains 15 residues. V was trimmed by 1 base and J by 0 bases, leaving 7 bases between them. The germline CDR1 and CDR2 sequences are LGHNT and FRNRAP. CDR3 nucleotides: TGTGCTAGTGGTTTGGGAGGGGGCTCTGGAAACACCATATATTTT. It encodes CASGLGGGSGNTIYF.

The J gene is TRBJ2-1, the V gene TRBV29-1; D tentatively reads TRBD1 or TRBD2 (6 bases each). The length of the CDR3 is 12 residues. The V end was cut by 1 base, the J end by 9 bases, with 10 bases between. The germline V gene encodes CDR1 SQVTM and CDR2 ANQGSEA. CDR3 loop: CSVEGGATEQFF. The CDR3 DNA reads as TGCAGCGTTGAAGGGGGGGCGACTGAGCAGTTCTTC.

The chain uses TRBV6-5 and TRBJ1-1, with D possibly being TRBD1 (6 bases). V was shortened by 4 bases and J by 4 bases, with 13 bases between the two germline ends. The CDR3 sequence is 14 residues long. CDR1 is MNHEY and CDR2 is SVGAGI in the germline V gene. In DNA, the CDR3 is TGTGCCAGCAGTTCCCGGGGGCTGGGCACTGAAGCTTTCTTT. Its translation is CASSSRGLGTEAFF.

The chain employs TRBV6-5 and TRBJ2-2, with D perhaps TRBD2 (7 bases). Germline CDR1 MNHEY, CDR2 SVGAGI. The CDR3 sequence is 14 residues long. V lost 7 bases and J 2 bases, leaving 11 bases between the germline ends. CDR3 loop: CASMRGGNTGELFF. In nucleotides, the CDR3 is TGTGCCAGCATGAGGGGGGGTAACACCGGGGAGCTGTTTTTT.

The chain carries TRBV19 and TRBJ2-2, with 7 positions matching TRBD1. This CDR3 region has 10 residues. V shed 5 bases, J shed 16 bases, and the junction held 4 bases outside the gene matches. CDR1 is LNHDA, CDR2 SQIVND, per germline (reference sequence). This CDR3 is CASSLWDRFF. For the CDR3, the DNA is TGTGCCAGTAGTTTGTGGGACAGGTTTTTT.

The V gene is TRBV14, the J gene TRBJ2-4, with 10 nucleotides matching TRBD1. V shed 6 bases and J 6 bases; nucleotides not matched to a gene: 5. This CDR3 is 14 amino acids long. Looked up from germline, CDR1 is SGHDN and CDR2 is FVKESK. The chain's CDR3 is CASRSTGGSNIQYF. CDR3 DNA: TGTGCCAGCAGATCGACAGGGGGCTCAAACATTCAGTACTTC.

The chain recombines TRBV28 with TRBJ1-2; D remains ambiguous. The CDR3 consists of 12 residues. The V end lost 1 base, the J end lost 5 bases, and 5 bases lay between the germline ends. Germline CDR1 is MDHEN and CDR2 is SYDVKM. CDR3 in DNA: TGTGCCAGCAGTTTATCGGGGTATGGCTACACCTTC. Protein: CASSLSGYGYTF.

This chain joins TRBV19 and TRBJ2-2; 7 bases fit TRBD2. Germline V gene sequence: CDR1 LNHDA, CDR2 SQIVND (reference sequence). V dropped 1 base and J dropped 4; count of bases not matched to a gene: 6. The CDR3 covers 16 residues. The CDR3 DNA reads as TGTGCCAGTAGTATAGCGGGGGGACTCCCCACCGGGGAGCTGTTTTTT. Its translation: CASSIAGGLPTGELFF.

CDR3: CASSQEATGSYNEQFF. CDR3 bases: TGTGCCAGCAGCCAAGAAGCTACCGGCTCCTACAATGAGCAGTTCTTC. The V gene is TRBV4-2, the J gene TRBJ2-1; D uncertain. Germline V gene sequence: CDR1 LGHNA, CDR2 YNFKEQ. This CDR3 comprises 16 residues. V was clipped by 0 bases and J by 0 bases, with 9 bases between them.

V usage is TRBV7-2 and J usage is TRBJ2-6, with TRBD1 matching 10 bases. The V gene's germline CDR1 is SGHTA and CDR2 FQGNSA. CDR3 size: 15 residues. Unmatched junction bases numbered 4, after V lost 2 bases and J lost 9 bases. CDR3: CASSLLTGGGNVLTF. The CDR3 DNA sequence: TGTGCCAGCAGCTTATTGACAGGGGGCGGCAACGTCCTGACTTTC.

This sequence joins TRBV5-1 and TRBJ2-3; D remains unclear. CDR1 and CDR2 (germline): SGHRS, YFSETQ. V was trimmed by 1 base and J by 4 bases, leaving 1 base between them. The CDR3 totals 11 residues. Here the CDR3 reads CASSLSDTQYF. CDR3 nucleotide sequence: TGCGCCAGCAGCTTGTCAGATACGCAGTATTTT.

The chain links TRBV3-1 (or the pseudogene TRBV3-2) to TRBJ1-1, with D uncertain. CDR1 and CDR2 (germline): LGHDT, YNNKEL (reference sequence). Trimming pared 0 bases from V and 3 bases from J, leaving 5 bases between. This CDR3 is 13 amino acids long. Here the CDR3 reads CASSQDRDTEAFF. CDR3 sequence (DNA): TGTGCCAGCAGCCAAGACAGAGACACTGAAGCTTTCTTT.